The present entry profiles one T cell receptor beta chain with its context. It lacks a known antigen. Base qualities are not at hand, and no much larger clone is one base apart. V and J lose 5 bases and 2 bases, and a span of 7 bases separates them. As encoded in the germline V gene, CDR1 is MDHEN while CDR2 is SYDVKM. From the cysteine through the phenylalanine, the CDR3 covers 13 amino acids. Only the CDR3 part of the read is kept: 39 bases, read in frame from the first base. Library prep was done by the immunoSEQ multiplex PCR assay. For the original study's pipeline: A statistical classification framework was developed to diagnose cytomegalovirus status using the catalog of TCR beta chain sequences. Drawn from immuneACCESS, this table holds only the in-frame rearrangements with V and J called that TCRdb kept. Clones are partly lost; checked studies trace under half to an unresolved V gene and leave the rest unexplained. Clone size and V and J calls were adopted from that table, with D and trimming inferred from the DNA. For this sample there are 150,000 to 200,000 clones; 85% appear just once. The top ten clones comprise 15% to 20% of the sample.

Separate from the approximately 700-subject first cohort, the validation cohort of 90 to 150 subjects was the group to which the donors belonged. The data are from a study of cytomegalovirus exposure and HLA in healthy donors (dated by TCRdb to 2017 to 2019). Notes on the research overall: A later analysis indicated that the 120 validation repertoires were generated on the platform also employed for the 666 repertoires of the first cohort. The study aimed to test whether signatures of past pathogen exposure could be identified by cataloging public T cell receptors. Along with the roughly 710-subject first cohort, a separate validation cohort of over a hundred different subjects was used. To predict cytomegalovirus infection status, the study brought together high-throughput TCR immunosequencing, statistical association of individual TCRs with disease status, and machine learning.

Results the study describes overall, beyond this receptor: In the study, around 160 TCR beta chains were listed as associated with cytomegalovirus. Of the cluster scores, roughly 95% were above 0 in a later analysis, which found that TCRs clustered in the first cohort also tended to co-occur in the roughly 130 validation repertoires. It was suggested by the authors that the approach could potentially be generalized to other disease states and immunological phenotypes. Three of the identified cytomegalovirus-associated TCR beta chains were confirmed in vitro to be specific for cytomegalovirus antigens. Cytomegalovirus status was reported to be diagnosed by the classifier with high specificity and sensitivity in both the original and validation cohorts. A later analysis lacked HLA typing for the validation cohort, so it scored co-occurrence in that cohort across all 120 repertoires. While some public TCRs were present in many individuals, most TCR sequences turned up only very rarely across donors.

Specimen: PBMCs. The clonotype originates from a young man in good health and CMV-seropositive. The sequence links TRBV28 to TRBJ2-1, with the D gene too uncertain to name. The DNA sequence is TGTGCCAGCAGTGTTAGCCCCTACAATGAGCAGTTCTTC. The translation is CASSVSPYNEQFF.